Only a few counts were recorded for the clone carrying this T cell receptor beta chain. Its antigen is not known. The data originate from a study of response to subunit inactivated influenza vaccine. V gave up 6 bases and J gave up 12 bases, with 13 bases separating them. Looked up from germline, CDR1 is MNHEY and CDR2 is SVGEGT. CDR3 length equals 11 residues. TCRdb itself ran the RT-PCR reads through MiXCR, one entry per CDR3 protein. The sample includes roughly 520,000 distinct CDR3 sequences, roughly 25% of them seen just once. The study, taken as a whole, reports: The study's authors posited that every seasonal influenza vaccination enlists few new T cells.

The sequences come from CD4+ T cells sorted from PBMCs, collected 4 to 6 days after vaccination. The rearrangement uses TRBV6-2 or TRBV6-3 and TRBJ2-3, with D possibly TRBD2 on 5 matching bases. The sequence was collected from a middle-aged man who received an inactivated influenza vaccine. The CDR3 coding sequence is TGTGCCAGCAGCCCCGGCCGGGGTCAGTATTTT. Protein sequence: CASSPGRGQYF.